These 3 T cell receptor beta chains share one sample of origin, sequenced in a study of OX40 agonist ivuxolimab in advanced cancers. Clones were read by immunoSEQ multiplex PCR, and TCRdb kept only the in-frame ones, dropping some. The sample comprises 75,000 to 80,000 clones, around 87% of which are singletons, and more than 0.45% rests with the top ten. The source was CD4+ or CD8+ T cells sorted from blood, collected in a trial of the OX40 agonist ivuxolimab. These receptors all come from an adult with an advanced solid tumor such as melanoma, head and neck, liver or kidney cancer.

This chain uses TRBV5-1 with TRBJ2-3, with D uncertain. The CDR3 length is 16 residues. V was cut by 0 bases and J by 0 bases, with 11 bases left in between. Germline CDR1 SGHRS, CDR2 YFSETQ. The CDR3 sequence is CASSLGSFLSTDTQYF. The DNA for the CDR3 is TGCGCCAGCAGCTTGGGGAGTTTTCTTAGCACAGATACGCAGTATTTT. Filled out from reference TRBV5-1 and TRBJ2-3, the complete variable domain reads KAGVTQTPRYLIKTRGQQVTLSCSPISGHRSVSWYQQTPGQGLQFLFEYFSETQRNKGNFPGRFSGRQFSNSRSEMNVSTLELGDSALYLCASSLGSFLSTDTQYFGPGTRLTVL.

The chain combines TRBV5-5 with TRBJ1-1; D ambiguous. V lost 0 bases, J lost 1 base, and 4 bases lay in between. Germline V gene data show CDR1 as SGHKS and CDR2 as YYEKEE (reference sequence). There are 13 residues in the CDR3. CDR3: CASSLAGNTEAFF. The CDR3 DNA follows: TGTGCCAGCAGCTTGGCGGGGAACACTGAAGCTTTCTTT.

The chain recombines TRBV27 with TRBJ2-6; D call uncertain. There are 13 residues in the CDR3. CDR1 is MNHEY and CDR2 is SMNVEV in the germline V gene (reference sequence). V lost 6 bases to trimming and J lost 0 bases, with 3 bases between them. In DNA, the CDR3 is TGTGCCAGCAGCCGCTCTGGGGCCAACGTCCTGACTTTC. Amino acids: CASSRSGANVLTF. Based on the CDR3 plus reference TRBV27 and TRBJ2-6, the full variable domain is EAQVTQNPRYLITVTGKKLTVTCSQNMNHEYMSWYRQDPGLGLRQIYYSMNVEVTDKGDVPEGYKVSRKEKRNFPLILESPSPNQTSLYFCASSRSGANVLTFGAGSRLTVL.